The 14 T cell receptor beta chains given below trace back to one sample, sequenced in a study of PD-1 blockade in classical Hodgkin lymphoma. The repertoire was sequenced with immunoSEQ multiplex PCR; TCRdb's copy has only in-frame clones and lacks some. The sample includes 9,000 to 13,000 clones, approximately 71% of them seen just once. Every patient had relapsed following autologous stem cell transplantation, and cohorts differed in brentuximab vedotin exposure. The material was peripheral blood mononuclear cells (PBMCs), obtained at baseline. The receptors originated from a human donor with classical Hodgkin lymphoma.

The CDR3 region is CASGLKFF. CDR3 DNA sequence: TGCGCCAGCGGATTGAAGTTCTTC. This sequence joins TRBV10-1 and TRBJ2-1; D is undetermined. V gave up 8 bases and J gave up 14 bases, with 7 bases separating them. This CDR3 has 8 amino acids. Germline loops: CDR1 WNHNN, CDR2 SYGVQD (reference sequence).

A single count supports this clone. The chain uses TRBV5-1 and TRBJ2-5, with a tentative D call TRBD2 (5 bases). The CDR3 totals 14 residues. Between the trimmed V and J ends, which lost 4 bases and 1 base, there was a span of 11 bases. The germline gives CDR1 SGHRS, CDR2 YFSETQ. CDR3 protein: CASSPPGSQETQYF. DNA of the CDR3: TGCGCCAGCAGCCCCCCGGGGAGCCAAGAGACCCAGTACTTC.

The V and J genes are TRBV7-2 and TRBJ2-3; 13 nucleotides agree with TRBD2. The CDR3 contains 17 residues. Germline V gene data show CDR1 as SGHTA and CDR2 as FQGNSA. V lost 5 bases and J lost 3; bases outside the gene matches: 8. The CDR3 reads CASSQGLAGVATDTQYF. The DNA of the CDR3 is TGTGCCAGCAGCCAAGGACTAGCGGGAGTAGCGACAGATACGCAGTATTTT.

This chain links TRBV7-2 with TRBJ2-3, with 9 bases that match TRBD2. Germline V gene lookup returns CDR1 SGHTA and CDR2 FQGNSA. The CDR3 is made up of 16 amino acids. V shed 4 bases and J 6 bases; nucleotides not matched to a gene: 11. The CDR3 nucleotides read TGTGCCAGCAGCTCCCAGCCTAGCGGGATGAGGGATACGCAGTATTTT. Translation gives CASSSQPSGMRDTQYF. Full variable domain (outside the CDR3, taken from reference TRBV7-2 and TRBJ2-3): GAGVSQSPSNKVTEKGKDVELRCDPISGHTALYWYRQSLGQGLEFLIYFQGNSAPDKSGLPSDRFSAERTGGSVSTLTIQRTQQEDSAVYLCASSSQPSGMRDTQYFGPGTRLTVL.

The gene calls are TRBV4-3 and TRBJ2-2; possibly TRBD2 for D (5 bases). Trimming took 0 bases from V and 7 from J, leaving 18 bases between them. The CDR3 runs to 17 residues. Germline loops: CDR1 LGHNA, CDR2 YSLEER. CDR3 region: CASSQETAILVGGELFF. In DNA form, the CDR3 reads TGCGCCAGCAGCCAAGAAACGGCAATACTAGTGGGCGGGGAGCTGTTTTTT.

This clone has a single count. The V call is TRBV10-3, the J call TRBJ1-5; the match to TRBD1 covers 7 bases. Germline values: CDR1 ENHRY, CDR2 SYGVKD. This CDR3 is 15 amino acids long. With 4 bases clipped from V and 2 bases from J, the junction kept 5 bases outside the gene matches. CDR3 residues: CAISGTGMGNQPQHF. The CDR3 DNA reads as TGTGCCATCAGTGGGACAGGTATGGGCAATCAGCCCCAGCATTTT.

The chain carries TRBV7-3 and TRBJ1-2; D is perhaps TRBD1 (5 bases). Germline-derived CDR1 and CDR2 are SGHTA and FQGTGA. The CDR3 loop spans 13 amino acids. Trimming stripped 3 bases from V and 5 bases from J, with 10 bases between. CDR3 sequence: CASSLGDGYGYTF. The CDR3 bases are TGTGCCAGCAGCTTGGGGGACGGATATGGCTACACCTTC.

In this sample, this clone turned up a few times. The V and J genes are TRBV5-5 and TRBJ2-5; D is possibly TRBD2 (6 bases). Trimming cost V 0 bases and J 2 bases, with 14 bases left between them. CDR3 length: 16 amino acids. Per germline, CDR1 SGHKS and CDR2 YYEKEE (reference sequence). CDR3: CASSLAVRAGQETQYF. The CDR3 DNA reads TGTGCCAGCAGCTTGGCTGTCAGGGCGGGGCAAGAGACCCAGTACTTC. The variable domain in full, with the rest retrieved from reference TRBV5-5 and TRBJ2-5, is DAGVTQSPTHLIKTRGQQVTLRCSPISGHKSVSWYQQVLGQGPQFIFQYYEKEERGRGNFPDRFSARQFPNYSSELNVNALLLGDSALYLCASSLAVRAGQETQYFGPGTRLLVL.

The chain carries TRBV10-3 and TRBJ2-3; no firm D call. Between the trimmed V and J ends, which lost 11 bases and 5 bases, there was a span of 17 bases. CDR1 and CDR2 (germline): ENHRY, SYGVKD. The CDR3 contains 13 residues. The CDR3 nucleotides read TGTGCCCATCAGCCAACGCCCGGAGATACGCAGTATTTT. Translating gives CAHQPTPGDTQYF.

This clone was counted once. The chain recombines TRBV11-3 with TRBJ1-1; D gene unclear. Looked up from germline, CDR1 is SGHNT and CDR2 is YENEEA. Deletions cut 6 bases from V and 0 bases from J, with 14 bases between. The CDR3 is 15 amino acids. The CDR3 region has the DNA TGTGCCAGCAGAACGATGGGGTTCCTGAACACTGAAGCTTTCTTT. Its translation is CASRTMGFLNTEAFF.

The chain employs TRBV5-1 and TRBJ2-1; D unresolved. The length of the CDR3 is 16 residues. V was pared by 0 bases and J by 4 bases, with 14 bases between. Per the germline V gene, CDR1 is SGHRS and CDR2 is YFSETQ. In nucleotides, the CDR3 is TGCGCCAGCAGCTTGGCGGGTGACCTACGGTACAATGAGCAGTTCTTC. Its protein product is CASSLAGDLRYNEQFF.

The CDR3 protein is CASSLVGGHTQYF. The CDR3 nucleotides are TGTGCCAGCAGCTTAGTAGGTGGCCATACGCAGTATTTT. The rearrangement uses TRBV7-9 and TRBJ2-3; unclear D gene. This CDR3 has 13 residues. Germline V gene lookup returns CDR1 SEHNR and CDR2 FQNEAQ (reference sequence). Trimming took off 1 base at V and 7 bases at J, with 9 bases between the two ends.

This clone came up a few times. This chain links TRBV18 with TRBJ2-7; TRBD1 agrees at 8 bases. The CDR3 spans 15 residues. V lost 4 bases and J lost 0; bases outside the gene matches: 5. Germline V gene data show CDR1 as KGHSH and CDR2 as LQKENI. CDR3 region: CASSRGQADSYEQYF. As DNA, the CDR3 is TGTGCCAGCTCACGGGGACAGGCGGACTCCTACGAGCAGTACTTC. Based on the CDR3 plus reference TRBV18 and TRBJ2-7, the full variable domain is NAGVMQNPRHLVRRRGQEARLRCSPMKGHSHVYWYRQLPEEGLKFMVYLQKENIIDESGMPKERFSAEFPKEGPSILRIQQVVRGDSAAYFCASSRGQADSYEQYFGPGTRLTVT.

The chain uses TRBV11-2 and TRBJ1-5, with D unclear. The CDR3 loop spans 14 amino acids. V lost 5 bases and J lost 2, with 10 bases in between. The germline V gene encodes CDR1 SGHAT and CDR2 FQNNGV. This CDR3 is CASSEHVGNQPQHF. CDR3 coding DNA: TGTGCCAGCAGCGAGCACGTAGGCAATCAGCCCCAGCATTTT.